One sample yielded the 32 T cell receptor beta chains listed below, sequenced in a study of human T cells and chemical hapten exposure. TCRdb fed the RACE reads into MiXCR, producing one record per CDR3 protein. Of roughly 380,000 distinct CDR3 sequences in the sample, more than 4.5% were seen once. Time point specified: pre-sensitization, week 0. The sample's treatment: therapeutic diphenylcyclopropenone sensitization with weekly scalp DPC. Sequences were derived from whole blood, sampled in connection with sensitization to the hapten diphenylcyclopropenone (DPC). Receptors originate from a woman aged 50 to 60 with alopecia areata. Some clones in this sample may be carry-over from other donors' samples.

This clonotype was recorded at least ten times. The chain recombines TRBV18 with TRBJ2-2; D call uncertain. Germline loops: CDR1 KGHSH, CDR2 LQKENI. The CDR3 loop spans 14 amino acids. Trimming removed 9 bases at V and 1 base at J, with 12 bases between. CDR3 sequence reads: CASPDPLNTGELFF. CDR3 DNA sequence: TGTGCCAGTCCGGATCCTCTGAACACCGGGGAGCTGTTTTTT.

The chain joins TRBV6-1 to TRBJ2-7; 9 bases are a match to TRBD1. The length of the CDR3 is 15 residues. The V gene end was trimmed by 4 bases and the J gene end by 3 bases; junction bases not matched to a gene: 7. Germline CDR1 and CDR2: MNHNS and SASEGT. The CDR3 DNA sequence: TGTGCCAGCAGTGGCGTGGACAGGGGTCTCTACGAGCAGTACTTC. This gives the protein CASSGVDRGLYEQYF.

This clonotype was picked up a small number of times. This rearrangement joins TRBV2 to TRBJ1-1; TRBD1 matches 9 bases. The germline CDR1 and CDR2 sequences are SNHLY and FYNNEI. The ends lost 6 bases at V and 3 bases at J; junction bases unmatched: 8. This CDR3 is built from 15 residues. CDR3 residues: CASRIPGQGDTEAFF. CDR3 DNA: TGTGCCAGCAGGATACCGGGACAGGGAGACACTGAAGCTTTCTTT.

This clonotype has more than one count but fewer than ten. This chain uses TRBV20-1 with TRBJ1-2; 10 bases align to TRBD1. The CDR3 extends over 14 amino acids. With 0 bases clipped from V and 11 bases from J, the junction kept 9 bases outside the gene matches. Germline V gives CDR1 DFQATT, CDR2 SNEGSKA (reference sequence). CDR3 protein: CSARDQGQGYSYTF. CDR3 bases: TGCAGTGCTAGAGATCAGGGACAGGGGTACTCATACACCTTC.

The V gene is TRBV30, the J gene TRBJ2-7, with D hard to call. Germline lookup yields CDR1 GTSNPN and CDR2 SVGIG (reference sequence). V was pared by 0 bases and J by 6 bases, with 12 bases between. This CDR3 has 13 residues. DNA for the CDR3: TGTGCCTGGAGTGTACTTTCCCCCAGCGAGCAGTACTTC. This encodes CAWSVLSPSEQYF.

This chain uses TRBV18 with TRBJ1-5; D is undetermined. The CDR3 loop spans 15 amino acids. Trimming shortened V by 3 bases and J by 2 bases, and 11 bases separated the two germline ends. Germline V CDR1 and CDR2: KGHSH, LQKENI. CDR3 loop: CASSPKGDGNQPQHF. As DNA, the CDR3 is TGTGCCAGCTCACCCAAGGGCGACGGCAATCAGCCCCAGCATTTT.

This clonotype showed up just a few times. The chain uses TRBV20-1 and TRBJ2-3, with 9 bases matching TRBD2. CDR1 is DFQATT and CDR2 is SNEGSKA in the germline V gene (reference sequence). The CDR3 is 14 amino acids. The J segment lost 6 bases and the V segment lost 3 bases, leaving 7 bases of the junction unmatched. CDR3 bases: TGCAGTGCTAGTTGGTTAGCGGGGGATGATACGCAGTATTTT. Residues: CSASWLAGDDTQYF.

Concerning this clonotype itself: This clone may be a read error of a much larger clone one base away. The chain links TRBV6-5 to TRBJ2-7, with D possibly TRBD1 on 6 matching bases. Per germline, CDR1 MNHEY and CDR2 SVGAGI. The CDR3 sequence is 15 residues long. DNA of the CDR3: TGTGCCACCAGTCACTCCGGGACACTCCCCTACGAGCAGTACTTC. It specifies CATSHSGTLPYEQYF.

This clonotype was picked up many times. The rearrangement links TRBV5-6 to TRBJ1-3, with 7 bases fitting TRBD1. Germline trimming cut 2 bases from V and 4 bases from J; bases unmatched to any gene: 18. Germline V CDR1 and CDR2: SGHDT, YYEEEE. CDR3 length equals 19 residues. CDR3 residues: CASSFTLEGQSTAGNTIYF. CDR3 in DNA: TGTGCCAGCAGCTTCACATTAGAGGGACAGTCAACAGCCGGAAACACCATATATTTT.

This clonotype was seen only a few times. This may come from a read error, since a much larger clone is one base off. The chain's CDR3 is CASSFWDQPQHF. The DNA for the CDR3 is TGTGCCAGCAGCTTCTGGGATCAGCCCCAGCATTTT. This chain uses TRBV5-8 with TRBJ1-5; the D is unclear. Germline CDR1 SGHTS, CDR2 YDEGEE. Trimming removed 2 bases at V and 5 bases at J, with 5 bases between. The CDR3 extends over 12 amino acids. Together with reference TRBV5-8 and TRBJ1-5, the CDR3 gives the full variable domain: EAGVTQSPTHLIKTRGQQATLRCSPISGHTSVYWYQQALGLGLQFLLWYDEGEERNRGNFPPRFSGRQFPNYSSELNVNALELEDSALYLCASSFWDQPQHFGDGTRLSIL.

V gene TRBV5-5 combines with J gene TRBJ2-1, with D perhaps TRBD1 (5 bases). The CDR3 extends over 16 amino acids. The germline V gene encodes CDR1 SGHKS and CDR2 YYEKEE (reference sequence). The V end lost 2 bases, the J end lost 0 bases, and 12 bases lay between the germline ends. CDR3 DNA: TGTGCCAGCAGCTTCTCGACAGTGAGCTCCTACAATGAGCAGTTCTTC. Residues: CASSFSTVSSYNEQFF. The full variable domain, completed using reference TRBV5-5 and TRBJ2-1, is DAGVTQSPTHLIKTRGQQVTLRCSPISGHKSVSWYQQVLGQGPQFIFQYYEKEERGRGNFPDRFSARQFPNYSSELNVNALLLGDSALYLCASSFSTVSSYNEQFFGPGTRLTVL.

This clonotype was recorded at least ten times. The J gene is TRBJ1-6, the V gene TRBV7-6; D unclear. This CDR3 comprises 13 residues. Looked up from germline, CDR1 is SGHVS and CDR2 is FNYEAQ. V lost 1 base to trimming and J lost 8 bases, with 6 bases between them. CDR3 region: CASSLGNDSPLHF. The CDR3 coding sequence is TGTGCCAGCAGCTTAGGGAATGATTCACCCCTCCACTTT.

This clonotype has a handful of counts. The chain recombines TRBV3-1 with TRBJ2-2; 9 bases are shared with TRBD1. The CDR3 extends over 16 amino acids. Germline assignment: CDR1 LGHDT and CDR2 YNNKEL (reference sequence). Germline trimming cut 1 base from V and 7 bases from J; bases unmatched to any gene: 7. CDR3 sequence: CASSQGGTGYIGELFF. The CDR3 region has the DNA TGTGCCAGCAGCCAAGGAGGGACAGGGTATATCGGGGAGCTGTTTTTT.

This clonotype was counted a few times. This chain links TRBV6-5 with TRBJ1-2, with 11 bases lining up with TRBD1. The CDR3 contains 15 residues. The V segment lost 2 bases and the J segment 4 bases; nucleotides outside the gene matches: 3. Germline V gives CDR1 MNHEY, CDR2 SVGAGI. The CDR3 here is CASSYIGTGGYGYTF. The CDR3 nucleotides read TGTGCCAGCAGTTACATAGGGACAGGGGGCTATGGCTACACCTTC.

This clonotype showed up just a few times. The chain combines TRBV5-1 with TRBJ1-3, with TRBD1 as a possible D gene (5 bases). Germline-derived CDR1 and CDR2 are SGHRS and YFSETQ. The CDR3 contains 15 residues. Deletions cut 0 bases from V and 9 bases from J, with 16 bases between. DNA for the CDR3: TGCGCCAGCAGCTTGGTTGGGGCCTCGGAAGGCACCATATATTTT. This codes for CASSLVGASEGTIYF.

This clonotype has a handful of counts. The J gene is TRBJ2-1, the V gene TRBV12-5, with D perhaps matching TRBD2 (6 bases). CDR3 length equals 15 residues. Trimming removed 2 bases from V and 9 bases from J, with 17 bases in between. The germline V gene has CDR1 LGHNT and CDR2 FRNRAP. CDR3 protein: CASGLPPRAGAEQFF. The CDR3, as DNA: TGTGCTAGTGGTTTGCCCCCCAGAGCGGGTGCTGAGCAGTTCTTC.

The sample holds many counts of this clonotype. V usage is TRBV5-1 and J usage is TRBJ2-3; 7 bases line up with TRBD1. J gave up 6 bases and V 6 bases, and 13 bases lay outside the gene matches. Germline V CDR1 and CDR2: SGHRS, YFSETQ. The CDR3 spans 15 residues. This CDR3 is CASIRNRGSTDTQYF. Here the CDR3 DNA reads TGCGCCAGCATACGGAACAGGGGCTCCACGGATACGCAGTATTTT. The variable domain in full, with the rest retrieved from reference TRBV5-1 and TRBJ2-3, is KAGVTQTPRYLIKTRGQQVTLSCSPISGHRSVSWYQQTPGQGLQFLFEYFSETQRNKGNFPGRFSGRQFSNSRSEMNVSTLELGDSALYLCASIRNRGSTDTQYFGPGTRLTVL.

The CDR3 sequence is CASSQVGGPGNTIYF. The CDR3 region has the DNA TGCGCCAGCAGCCAAGTTGGGGGGCCCGGAAACACCATATATTTT. The chain uses TRBV4-1 and TRBJ1-3, with a weak D call TRBD1 (6 bases). This CDR3 is built from 15 residues. Germline assignment: CDR1 MGHRA and CDR2 YSYEKL. V dropped 1 base and J dropped 4 bases, with 11 bases sitting between them.

This clonotype occurred many times. This sequence joins TRBV18 and TRBJ1-2, with D maybe TRBD1 (5 bases). V was pared by 4 bases and J by 3 bases, with 21 bases between. The germline V gene has CDR1 KGHSH and CDR2 LQKENI. CDR3 size: 17 residues. CDR3 coding DNA: TGTGCCAGCTCACTACGTGAAGGAGAGGGGCTGTACTATGGCTACACCTTC. Protein product: CASSLREGEGLYYGYTF.

In this sample, this clonotype turned up many times. This chain uses TRBV9 with TRBJ2-2, with 11 bases lining up with TRBD2. V trimming: 4 bases; J trimming: 7 bases; junction bases outside the gene matches: 9. Per germline, CDR1 SGDLS and CDR2 YYNGEE. CDR3 size: 16 residues. CDR3 amino acids: CASSPGTSGYGGELFF. CDR3 in DNA: TGTGCCAGCAGCCCCGGGACTAGCGGCTATGGCGGGGAGCTGTTTTTT. Using reference TRBV9 and TRBJ2-2 for the parts outside the CDR3, the full variable domain is DSGVTQTPKHLITATGQRVTLRCSPRSGDLSVYWYQQSLDQGLQFLIQYYNGEERAKGNILERFSAQQFPDLHSELNLSSLELGDSALYFCASSPGTSGYGGELFFGEGSRLTVL.

This clonotype was seen repeatedly, ten times or more. The chain is built from TRBV6-1 and TRBJ2-1; D uncertain. Germline CDR1 MNHNS, CDR2 SASEGT. V lost 4 bases to trimming and J lost 0 bases, with 10 bases between them. The CDR3 totals 15 residues. The DNA for the CDR3 is TGTGCCAGCAGTGGAGAGCGTAGCTCCTACAATGAGCAGTTCTTC. It is translated as CASSGERSSYNEQFF.

This clonotype came up many times. CDR3 nucleotides: TGCGCCAGCAGCCAAGATTTGAGGGCCTCCTACGAGCAGTACTTC. Protein: CASSQDLRASYEQYF. The rearrangement uses TRBV4-1 and TRBJ2-7; tentative D call: TRBD2 (5 bases). V was pared by 0 bases and J by 0 bases, with 9 bases between. From germline, CDR1 is MGHRA and CDR2 YSYEKL. The CDR3 runs 15 residues.

This clonotype appeared a few times. The chain joins TRBV6-2 or TRBV6-3 to TRBJ2-3; 10 nucleotides agree with TRBD2. With V trimmed by 7 bases and J by 4 bases, 17 bases remained unmatched. This CDR3 contains 18 residues. CDR1 is MNHEY and CDR2 is SVGEGT in the germline V gene. CDR3 amino acids: CASISLLEREGRPDTQYF. CDR3 DNA sequence: TGTGCCAGCATTTCCCTACTTGAGCGGGAGGGCCGCCCAGATACGCAGTATTTT.

This clonotype was found many times. The rearrangement uses TRBV6-5 and TRBJ2-3; tentatively, D is TRBD2 (5 bases). Germline loops: CDR1 MNHEY, CDR2 SVGAGI. The CDR3 is 14 amino acids. Trimming pared 6 bases from V and 5 bases from J, leaving 15 bases between. CDR3 protein: CASSSAGGGDTQYF. The CDR3 DNA is TGTGCCAGCAGCTCCGCCGGTGGAGGAGATACGCAGTATTTT.

The V call is TRBV20-1, the J call TRBJ2-5; possible D gene TRBD2, 6 bases. Trimming stripped 6 bases from V and 4 bases from J, with 9 bases between. The CDR3 loop spans 11 amino acids. In germline, CDR1 is DFQATT, CDR2 SNEGSKA (reference sequence). CDR3 sequence (DNA): TGCAGTGCACCAGCGGGAGAGACCCAGTACTTC. Translating it yields CSAPAGETQYF.

The V and J genes are TRBV5-1 and TRBJ2-1; possibly TRBD2 for D (5 bases). Germline-derived CDR1 and CDR2 are SGHRS and YFSETQ. V lost 0 bases, J lost 9 bases, and 10 bases lay in between. This CDR3 has 13 residues. CDR3 nucleotide sequence: TGCGCCAGCAGCTTGGCCGAGGGTCTTGAGCAGTTCTTC. The encoded protein is CASSLAEGLEQFF.

This clonotype was detected many times. This chain links TRBV6-6 with TRBJ1-1; possibly TRBD1 for D (5 bases). V lost 6 bases to trimming and J lost 5 bases, with 13 bases between them. Germline loops: CDR1 MNHNY, CDR2 SVGAGI (reference sequence). This CDR3 has 13 amino acids. The chain's CDR3 is CASRGLGGTEAFF. The DNA of the CDR3 is TGTGCCAGCAGGGGGCTGGGGGGAACTGAAGCTTTCTTT.

The CDR3 spells CASSLRTGASIGQPQHF. The CDR3 region has the DNA TGTGCCAGCAGCCTCAGGACCGGGGCTTCGATTGGACAGCCCCAGCATTTT. This sequence joins TRBV28 and TRBJ1-5; a possible D gene is TRBD1 (5 bases). V shed 6 bases and J shed 7 bases, with 25 bases lying between them. CDR1 is MDHEN, CDR2 SYDVKM, per germline. CDR3 length equals 17 residues.

The CDR3 loop is CSARDSWREVAYEQYF. DNA for the CDR3: TGCAGTGCTAGAGATAGCTGGCGGGAGGTGGCCTACGAGCAGTACTTC. The J gene is TRBJ2-7, the V gene TRBV20-1, with TRBD2 identical over 8 bases. J was trimmed by 2 bases and V by 0 bases; bases with no gene match: 9. The CDR3 has 16 residues. Germline CDR1 is DFQATT and CDR2 is SNEGSKA (reference sequence).

This chain connects TRBV5-1 to TRBJ1-1; D possibly corresponds to TRBD1 (6 bases). The CDR3 has 14 amino acids. From germline, CDR1 is SGHRS and CDR2 YFSETQ. With 6 bases removed from V and 5 bases from J, the gap between germline ends came to 17 bases. CDR3 coding DNA: TGCGCCAGCACCCGGACAGCCGGGGGGACTGAAGCTTTCTTT. The encoded protein is CASTRTAGGTEAFF.

This clonotype was detected ten times or more. The chain carries TRBV3-1 and TRBJ2-3; TRBD2 aligns across 8 bases. The CDR3 totals 16 residues. The germline CDR1 and CDR2 sequences are LGHDT and YNNKEL (reference sequence). V lost 1 base to trimming and J lost 5 bases; unmatched junction nucleotides: 8. The CDR3 is CASSQAWRGAKDTQYF. The DNA for the CDR3 is TGTGCCAGCAGCCAAGCTTGGCGGGGGGCCAAAGATACGCAGTATTTT.

This clonotype has only a few counts. The chain recombines TRBV5-6 with TRBJ2-3, with 8 bases matching TRBD1. CDR3 length: 16 amino acids. The junction had 11 bases not matched to a gene; V was cut back by 4 bases and J by 4 bases. Germline lookup yields CDR1 SGHDT and CDR2 YYEEEE. CDR3 in DNA: TGTGCCAGCAGCATTCCGGGACAGGAGAGCGCAGATACGCAGTATTTT. It encodes CASSIPGQESADTQYF. Together with reference TRBV5-6 and TRBJ2-3, the CDR3 gives the full variable domain: DAGVTQSPTHLIKTRGQQVTLRCSPKSGHDTVSWYQQALGQGPQFIFQYYEEEERQRGNFPDRFSGHQFPNYSSELNVNALLLGDSALYLCASSIPGQESADTQYFGPGTRLTVL.